A selection of T cell receptor beta chains follows, all from one sample in a study of blood T cell repertoires in COVID-19. Libraries were prepared by immunoSEQ multiplex PCR; TCRdb keeps only in-frame clonotypes and omits some of them. The table records roughly 100,000 clones, just over 85% of them present only once. Specimen: peripheral blood. These receptors came from a human donor in a cohort sampled during active COVID-19. The CDR3 runs from the conserved cysteine through the conserved F or W. D genes are given only for firm matches. Clone size is shown for a subset of rows, as once, few, many or a class of expanded clone.

TRBD2	TRBV5-1	once	TRBJ2-3	CASKGLAGGTDTQYF	TGCGCCAGCAAGGGACTAGCGGGAGGTACCGATACGCAGTATTTT
TRBD2	TRBV2	NA	TRBJ2-1	CASSALAGGRNEQFF	TGTGCCAGCAGTGCACTAGCGGGGGGTAGGAATGAGCAGTTCTTC
TRBD1	TRBV7-2	NA	TRBJ1-1	CASSLSRDSLLF	TGTGCCAGCAGCTTATCACGGGACAGTCTCTTATTT
TRBD2	TRBV5-6	NA	TRBJ2-3	CASSMPGGLEDTQYF	TGTGCCAGCAGCATGCCGGGGGGATTGGAAGATACGCAGTATTTT
NA	TRBV4-2	once	TRBJ1-2	CASSHSPPTGKGYTF	TGTGCCAGCAGCCATAGCCCCCCCACAGGGAAAGGCTACACCTTC
NA	TRBV9	NA	TRBJ2-7	CASSVEQDPYEQYF	TGTGCCAGCAGCGTAGAACAGGACCCCTACGAGCAGTACTTC
NA	TRBV9	few	TRBJ2-2	CASSPSEIATTTGELFF	TGTGCCAGCAGCCCATCCGAGATAGCGACGACCACCGGGGAGCTGTTTTTT
NA	TRBV9	NA	TRBJ2-1	CASSTGHQYNEQFF	TGTGCCAGCAGCACGGGACATCAATACAATGAGCAGTTCTTC
NA	TRBV3-1/TRBV3-2	NA	TRBJ1-4	CASSTHPGLNNEKLFF	TGTGCCAGCAGCACACACCCGGGACTAAACAATGAAAAACTGTTTTTT
TRBD2	TRBV6-2/TRBV6-3	NA	TRBJ2-3	CASSYSSTSGGPDTQYF	TGTGCCAGCAGTTACAGTTCCACTAGCGGGGGTCCAGATACGCAGTATTTT
NA	TRBV18	NA	TRBJ1-1	CASSQSRDTEAFF	TGTGCCAGCTCGCAAAGCCGGGACACAGAAGCTTTCTTT
NA	TRBV5-6	NA	TRBJ1-1	CASSATGTLNTEAFF	TGTGCCAGCAGCGCAACCGGGACACTGAACACTGAAGCTTTCTTT
NA	TRBV7-3	NA	TRBJ2-3	CASSPTAITDTQYF	TGTGCCAGCAGCCCCACAGCCATCACAGATACGCAGTATTTT
TRBD1	TRBV5-1	NA	TRBJ1-6	CASSLEIQGPYNSPLHF	TGCGCCAGCAGCTTGGAAATACAGGGGCCCTATAATTCACCCCTCCACTTT
NA	TRBV7-2	once	TRBJ2-3	CASSLAGTRTQDTQYF	TGTGCCAGCAGCTTAGCGGGGACACGGACTCAAGATACGCAGTATTTT
NA	TRBV4-3	NA	TRBJ2-3	CASSQGGGRDTQYF	TGCGCCAGCAGCCAAGGGGGGGGCCGGGATACGCAGTATTTT
NA	TRBV5-1	NA	TRBJ2-1	CASSLASLQGVGNEQFF	TGCGCCAGCAGCTTGGCTTCTCTACAGGGCGTGGGCAATGAGCAGTTCTTC
NA	TRBV30	NA	TRBJ2-3	CAWRKGDIISTDTQYF	TGTGCCTGGAGAAAGGGGGACATCATTAGCACAGATACGCAGTATTTT
NA	TRBV10-2	NA	TRBJ1-3	CASSDGRGFHDRNTIYF	TGCGCCAGCAGTGATGGCAGAGGATTCCATGATAGAAACACCATATATTTT
TRBD1	TRBV7-9	few	TRBJ1-2	CASSLERGLGYGYTF	TGTGCCAGCAGCTTAGAGAGGGGGCTTGGCTATGGCTACACCTTC
NA	TRBV6-2/TRBV6-3	NA	TRBJ2-7	CASSPPGFGYEQYF	TGTGCCAGCAGTCCCCCGGGGTTCGGCTACGAGCAGTACTTC
NA	TRBV7-2	NA	TRBJ1-6	CASSLDPRDNSPLHF	TGTGCCAGCAGCTTGGACCCGCGGGATAATTCACCCCTCCACTTT
NA	TRBV5-8	NA	TRBJ1-4	CASSWGGEKLFF	TGTGCCAGCAGCTGGGGGGGTGAAAAACTGTTTTTT
TRBD1	TRBV7-3	NA	TRBJ1-1	CASSLDRSYTEAFF	TGTGCCAGCAGCTTGGACAGGTCGTACACTGAAGCTTTCTTT
NA	TRBV10-2	NA	TRBJ2-7	CASSPGPGAQYF	TGCGCCAGCAGTCCCGGGCCAGGGGCGCAGTACTTC
TRBD1	TRBV28	once	TRBJ2-7	CASSSTGYQIYEQYF	TGTGCCAGCAGTTCGACAGGGTATCAGATCTACGAGCAGTACTTC
TRBD1	TRBV9	NA	TRBJ2-7	CASSVGLDRVGEQYF	TGTGCCAGCAGCGTAGGGCTTGACAGGGTGGGCGAGCAGTACTTC
TRBD1	TRBV30	NA	TRBJ1-6	CAWSLRGADSPLHF	TGTGCCTGGAGCCTCAGGGGGGCGGATTCACCCCTCCACTTT
NA	TRBV12-3/TRBV12-4	once	TRBJ1-5	CASSFVFSTQHF	TGTGCCAGCAGTTTCGTCTTTTCTACCCAGCATTTT
NA	TRBV19	NA	TRBJ1-1	CASVTRRGRRLNTEAFF	TGTGCCAGTGTAACTCGCAGGGGACGAAGGCTGAACACTGAAGCTTTCTTT
TRBD1	TRBV2	NA	TRBJ2-7	CASTLDRGEYEQYF	TGTGCCAGCACTCTGGACAGGGGAGAGTACGAGCAGTACTTC
NA	TRBV5-1	NA	TRBJ1-6	CASSSQIDNSPLHF	TGCGCCAGCAGCTCGCAAATAGATAATTCACCCCTCCACTTT
NA	TRBV30	NA	TRBJ1-1	CAWSDTGRSHTEAFF	TGTGCCTGGAGTGACACAGGGAGAAGTCACACTGAAGCTTTCTTT
NA	TRBV7-2	once	TRBJ1-2	CASSLARGDYGYTF	TGTGCCAGCAGCTTAGCGCGGGGGGACTATGGCTACACCTTC
NA	TRBV30	NA	TRBJ2-7	CAWSVQGLVGDYEQYF	TGTGCCTGGAGTGTACAAGGTCTCGTAGGGGACTACGAGCAGTACTTC
TRBD1	TRBV4-1	once	TRBJ2-1	CASSLRDRGREQFF	TGCGCCAGCAGCCTACGGGACAGGGGGCGGGAGCAGTTCTTC
NA	TRBV10-1	once	TRBJ2-1	CASSETTGKGWYEQFF	TGCGCCAGCAGTGAGACCACAGGGAAGGGTTGGTATGAGCAGTTCTTC
TRBD2	TRBV6-6	NA	TRBJ2-7	CASTPPGGVDEQYF	TGTGCCAGCACTCCACCGGGGGGGGTGGACGAGCAGTACTTC
NA	TRBV19	once	TRBJ2-2	CASCENTGELFF	TGTGCCTCCTGCGAGAACACCGGGGAGCTGTTTTTT
NA	TRBV19	many	TRBJ2-2	CASSITGFTGELFF	TGTGCCAGTAGTATAACAGGGTTCACCGGGGAGCTGTTTTTT
TRBD1	TRBV30	NA	TRBJ2-1	CAWVGQGANEQFF	TGTGCCTGGGTAGGACAGGGGGCCAATGAGCAGTTCTTC
TRBD1	TRBV27	NA	TRBJ1-1	CASTRTGGKEAFF	TGTGCCAGCACCCGGACAGGGGGAAAGGAAGCTTTCTTT
NA	TRBV1	NA	TRBJ2-2	CTSSQDGAGTGETGELFF	TGCACCAGCAGCCAAGATGGGGCCGGGACAGGGGAAACCGGGGAGCTGTTTTTT
TRBD1	TRBV5-1	NA	TRBJ1-4	CASSEGQGQKLFF	TGCGCCAGCAGCGAGGGACAGGGGCAAAAACTGTTTTTT
NA	TRBV29-1	NA	TRBJ1-3	CSVGTTVGNTIYF	TGCAGCGTTGGGACAACGGTCGGAAACACCATATATTTT
NA	TRBV5-3	NA	TRBJ1-1	CARSRPGAFF	TGTGCCAGAAGCCGACCGGGGGCTTTCTTT
NA	TRBV4-3	NA	TRBJ2-7	CASSQEDTRSYEQYF	TGCGCCAGCAGCCAAGAGGACACTCGATCCTACGAGCAGTACTTC
NA	TRBV28	once	TRBJ2-2	CASRSQRNTGELFF	TGTGCCAGCCGATCCCAGCGGAACACCGGGGAGCTGTTTTTT
TRBD1	TRBV5-6	NA	TRBJ2-2	CASSNRGTGELFF	TGTGCCAGCAGCAACAGGGGGACCGGGGAGCTGTTTTTT
NA	TRBV6-5	NA	TRBJ1-1	CASIPLLSRGTEAFF	TGTGCCAGCATTCCCCTCCTCAGCCGGGGCACTGAAGCTTTCTTT
NA	TRBV19	NA	TRBJ2-7	CASSKATGTYEQYF	TGTGCCAGTAGTAAAGCTACAGGGACCTACGAGCAGTACTTC
NA	TRBV19	NA	TRBJ1-3	CASIPRMGANPSGNTIYF	TGTGCCAGTATCCCCCGAATGGGAGCAAACCCCTCTGGAAACACCATATATTTT
TRBD2	TRBV7-2	NA	TRBJ2-7	CASSSIGRTSGSHEQYF	TGTGCCAGCAGCTCTATCGGGAGGACTAGCGGGAGTCATGAGCAGTACTTC
TRBD1	TRBV18	NA	TRBJ1-1	CASSPGTGGYMNTEAFF	TGTGCCAGCTCACCCGGGACAGGGGGGTACATGAACACTGAAGCTTTCTTT
NA	TRBV6-5	NA	TRBJ2-5	CASMRGGNQETQYF	TGTGCCAGCATGAGAGGCGGGAACCAAGAGACCCAGTACTTC